This section outlines one T cell receptor (beta chain) sequence together with its context. Its cognate antigen is unknown. A read error may be the cause here, since a much bigger clone is one base away. Ophthalmopathy in the donors was of moderate-to-severe activity, with CAS ≥3, NOSPECS ≥4 and duration under 3 months. Fresh peripheral blood (approximately 9.5 ml) yielded the PBMCs. Amplification of TCR beta CDR3 regions used RNA transcripts. Amplification began with first-round RT-PCR using HTBI primers, then second-round multiplex PCR was performed. TCRdb recomputed calls from the multiplex PCR reads with MiXCR, one row per CDR3 protein. The profile covers 660,000 or so distinct CDR3 sequences, with about two fifths appearing a single time and 2.5% to 3.5% taken by the ten largest. The CDR3 has 17 amino acids. The germline CDR1 and CDR2 sequences are SGHRS and YFSETQ. V lost 1 base, J lost 1 base, and 9 bases stayed unmatched.

The record originates from a study of Graves' ophthalmopathy and Graves' hyperthyroidism. Regarding the study as a whole: Most expanded clonotypes from thyroid (those above 0.001 frequency) were also found in blood.

The chain employs TRBV5-1 and TRBJ1-1; 8 bases are shared with TRBD1. The sequence derives from an adult man with Graves' ophthalmopathy. Sequencing was carried out using peripheral blood. The CDR3 here is CASSLMVTGDGNTEAFF. The CDR3 nucleotides read TGCGCCAGCAGCTTGATGGTGACAGGGGATGGGAACACTGAAGCTTTCTTT.